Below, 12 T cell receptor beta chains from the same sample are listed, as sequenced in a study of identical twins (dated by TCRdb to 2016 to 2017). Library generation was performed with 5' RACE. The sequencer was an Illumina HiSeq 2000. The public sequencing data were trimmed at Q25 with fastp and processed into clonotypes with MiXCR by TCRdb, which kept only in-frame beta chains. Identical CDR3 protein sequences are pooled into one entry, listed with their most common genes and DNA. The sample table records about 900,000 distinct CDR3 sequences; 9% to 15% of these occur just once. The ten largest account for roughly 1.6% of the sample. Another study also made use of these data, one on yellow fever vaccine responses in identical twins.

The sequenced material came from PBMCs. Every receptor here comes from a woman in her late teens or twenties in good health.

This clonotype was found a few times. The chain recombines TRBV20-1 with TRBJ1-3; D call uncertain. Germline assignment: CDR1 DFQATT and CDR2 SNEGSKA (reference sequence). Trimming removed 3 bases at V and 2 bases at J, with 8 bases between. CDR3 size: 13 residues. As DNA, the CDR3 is TGCAGTGCTAGTCTGGGCGCTGGAAACACCATATATTTT. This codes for CSASLGAGNTIYF.

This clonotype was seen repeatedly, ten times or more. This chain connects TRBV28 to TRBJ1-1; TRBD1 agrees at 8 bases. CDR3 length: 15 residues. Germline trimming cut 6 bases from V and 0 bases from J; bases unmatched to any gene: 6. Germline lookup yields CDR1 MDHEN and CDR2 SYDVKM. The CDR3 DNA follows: TGTGCCAGCAGCCCCCGACAGGGGATGAACACTGAAGCTTTCTTT. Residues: CASSPRQGMNTEAFF.

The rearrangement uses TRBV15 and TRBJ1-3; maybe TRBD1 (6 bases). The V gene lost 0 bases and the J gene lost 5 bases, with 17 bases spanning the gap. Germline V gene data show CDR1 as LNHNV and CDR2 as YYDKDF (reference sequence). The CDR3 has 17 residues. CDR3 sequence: CATSRDGGREPRNTIYF. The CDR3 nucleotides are TGTGCCACCAGCAGAGATGGGGGCAGGGAACCGCGAAACACCATATATTTT. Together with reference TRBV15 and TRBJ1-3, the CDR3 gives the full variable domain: DAMVIQNPRYQVTQFGKPVTLSCSQTLNHNVMYWYQQKSSQAPKLLFHYYDKDFNNEADTPDNFQSRRPNTSFCFLDIRSPGLGDTAMYLCATSRDGGREPRNTIYFGEGSWLTVV.

The DNA of the CDR3 is TGCAGCGCGGCAGACAGGGGGTTGAGGGAGACCCAGTACTTC. Its protein is CSAADRGLRETQYF. The gene calls are TRBV29-1 and TRBJ2-5; TRBD1 aligns across 9 bases. Losses at the gene ends were 7 bases for V and 5 bases for J; bases not matched to a gene: 11. CDR1 SQVTM and CDR2 ANQGSEA come from the germline V gene. CDR3 size: 14 residues.

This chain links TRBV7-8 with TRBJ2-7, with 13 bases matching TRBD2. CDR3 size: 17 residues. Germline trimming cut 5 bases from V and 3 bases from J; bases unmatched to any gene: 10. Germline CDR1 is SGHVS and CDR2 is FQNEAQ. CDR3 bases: TGTGCCAGCAGCGACGGACTAGCGGGGGCCAAAATCTACGAGCAGTACGTC. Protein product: CASSDGLAGAKIYEQYV.

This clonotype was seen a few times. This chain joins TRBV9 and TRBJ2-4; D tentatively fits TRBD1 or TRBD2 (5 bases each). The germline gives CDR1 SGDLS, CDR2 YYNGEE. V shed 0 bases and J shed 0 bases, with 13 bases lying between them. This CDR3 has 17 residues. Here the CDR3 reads CASSVDGGVLAKNIQYF. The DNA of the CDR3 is TGTGCCAGCAGCGTAGATGGGGGAGTCCTAGCCAAAAACATTCAGTACTTC.

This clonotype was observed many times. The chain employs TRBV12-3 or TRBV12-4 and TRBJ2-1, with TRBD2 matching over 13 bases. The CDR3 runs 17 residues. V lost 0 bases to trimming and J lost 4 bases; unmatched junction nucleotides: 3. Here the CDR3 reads CASSLAGTSGTYNEQFF. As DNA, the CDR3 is TGTGCCAGCAGTTTAGCAGGGACTAGCGGGACGTACAATGAGCAGTTCTTC.

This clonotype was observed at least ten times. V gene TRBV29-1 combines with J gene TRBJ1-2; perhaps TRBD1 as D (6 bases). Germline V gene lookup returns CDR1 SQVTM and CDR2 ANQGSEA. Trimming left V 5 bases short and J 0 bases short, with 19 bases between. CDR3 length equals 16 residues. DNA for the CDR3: TGCAGCGTTCCTAGCCGGGACAAGATTCCTAACTATGGCTACACCTTC. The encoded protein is CSVPSRDKIPNYGYTF. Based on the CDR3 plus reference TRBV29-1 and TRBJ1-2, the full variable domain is SAVISQKPSRDICQRGTSLTIQCQVDSQVTMMFWYRQQPGQSLTLIATANQGSEATYESGFVIDKFPISRPNLTFSTLTVSNMSPEDSSIYLCSVPSRDKIPNYGYTFGSGTRLTVV.

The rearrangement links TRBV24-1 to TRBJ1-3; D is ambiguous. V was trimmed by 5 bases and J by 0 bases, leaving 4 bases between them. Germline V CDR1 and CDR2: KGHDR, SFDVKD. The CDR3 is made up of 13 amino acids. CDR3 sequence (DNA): TGTGCCACCAGTGGAGACTCTGGAAACACCATATATTTT. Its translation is CATSGDSGNTIYF.

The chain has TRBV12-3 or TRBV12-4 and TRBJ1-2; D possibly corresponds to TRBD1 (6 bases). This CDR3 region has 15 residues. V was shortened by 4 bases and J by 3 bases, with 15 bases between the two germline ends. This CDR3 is CASSSPTGLYYGYTF. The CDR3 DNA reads TGTGCCAGCAGTTCGCCTACAGGGTTGTACTATGGCTACACCTTC.

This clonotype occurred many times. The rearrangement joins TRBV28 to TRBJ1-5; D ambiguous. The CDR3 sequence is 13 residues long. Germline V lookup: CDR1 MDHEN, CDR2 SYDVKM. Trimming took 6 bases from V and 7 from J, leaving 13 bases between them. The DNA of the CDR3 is TGTGCCAGCAGGTCGGGCCCTACCCAGCCCCAGCATTTT. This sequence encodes CASRSGPTQPQHF.

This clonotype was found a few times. The CDR3 nucleotides are TGTGCCAGCAGTTTTGACCCCCCAAGAGGGGTACCGGAGACCCAGTACTTC. Translation gives CASSFDPPRGVPETQYF. This rearrangement joins TRBV12-3 or TRBV12-4 to TRBJ2-5; the D gene could be TRBD1 or TRBD2 (5 bases each). CDR3 length: 17 amino acids. The V gene lost 3 bases and the J gene lost 5 bases, with 22 bases spanning the gap.